These T cell receptor beta chains were read from a single sample in a study of shared clonotypes between healthy human individuals. The table came from immunoSEQ multiplex PCR; TCRdb's copy has only in-frame clones and leaves some out. The sample lists around 2.3 million clones, approximately 96% occurring once. Source material: naive CD4+ T cells sorted from blood. Every receptor here comes from a man aged 18-30 years in good health. Each CDR3 is given with its conserved first and last residue. The D gene is left open where the match is weak. Some rows mark clone size as missing; the rest say once, few, many or name a class of expanded clone.

J	size	D	V	CDR3	DNA
TRBJ1-4	-	-	TRBV28	CASSALLTQREKLFF	TGTGCCAGCAGTGCTTTGCTAACCCAGAGAGAAAAACTGTTTTTT
TRBJ2-7	-	-	TRBV6-6	CASSLALGGSYEQYF	TGTGCCAGCAGTTTGGCCCTGGGGGGATCCTACGAGCAGTACTTC
TRBJ1-6	-	-	TRBV27	CASSLDPFPSPLHF	TGTGCCAGCAGTTTAGATCCTTTTCCTTCACCCCTCCACTTT
TRBJ2-7	-	TRBD1	TRBV5-1	CASSLRQGATTNEQYF	TGCGCCAGCAGCTTGAGACAGGGGGCGACTACTAACGAGCAGTACTTC
TRBJ2-3	-	-	TRBV2	CASYRVATSTDTQYF	TGTGCCAGCTACAGGGTCGCGACTAGCACAGATACGCAGTATTTT
TRBJ1-5	-	TRBD1	TRBV6-4	CASSDSGTGSLPGGNQPQHF	TGTGCCAGCAGTGATTCCGGGACAGGGTCACTCCCAGGGGGCAATCAGCCCCAGCATTTT
TRBJ2-7	-	-	TRBV28	CASSFIRAGTGEQYF	TGTGCCAGCAGTTTTATTCGGGCAGGGACGGGCGAGCAGTACTTC
TRBJ1-2	-	-	TRBV7-8	CASSQPLGRRGYTF	TGTGCCAGCAGCCAGCCTCTGGGGAGGCGAGGCTACACCTTC
TRBJ2-2	-	-	TRBV4-3	CASSPGTSNTGELFF	TGCGCCAGCAGCCCAGGGACCTCCAACACCGGGGAGCTGTTTTTT
TRBJ2-3	once	-	TRBV11-2	CASSLDLGWYRPYTDTQYF	TGTGCCAGCAGCTTAGACCTGGGGTGGTACCGTCCTTACACAGATACGCAGTATTTT
TRBJ1-6	-	-	TRBV5-8	CASRGQETETSPLHF	TGTGCCAGCAGAGGCCAGGAGACAGAGACTTCACCCCTCCACTTT
TRBJ2-7	-	-	TRBV10-3	CAISASVATYEQYF	TGTGCCATCAGCGCCAGCGTCGCAACCTACGAGCAGTACTTC
TRBJ1-3	-	-	TRBV30	CAWSVLWGSGNTIYF	TGTGCCTGGAGTGTACTATGGGGCTCTGGAAACACCATATATTTT
TRBJ1-2	once	-	TRBV5-1	CASSLSGPNYGYTF	TGCGCCAGCAGCTTGTCCGGGCCCAACTATGGCTACACCTTC
TRBJ2-7	few	-	TRBV2	CASSDLAGPQYF	TGTGCCAGCAGTGACCTAGCTGGGCCGCAGTACTTC
TRBJ2-2	once	TRBD1	TRBV30	CAWAGTANTGELFF	TGTGCCTGGGCTGGGACAGCGAACACCGGGGAGCTGTTTTTT
TRBJ2-6	-	-	TRBV23-1	CASSRRGIRANVLTF	TGCGCCAGCAGTCGTAGAGGGATAAGGGCCAACGTCCTGACTTTC
TRBJ2-7	-	TRBD1	TRBV28	CASSWDRVSTRKYF	TGTGCCAGCAGTTGGGACAGGGTATCCACGAGGAAGTACTTC
TRBJ1-1	-	-	TRBV13	CASSFSGTEAFF	TGTGCCAGCAGCTTCTCCGGGACTGAAGCTTTCTTT
TRBJ1-1	-	TRBD1	TRBV6-1	CASRLQGGTEAFF	TGTGCCAGCCGACTCCAGGGGGGGACTGAAGCTTTCTTT
TRBJ2-2	-	TRBD1	TRBV4-1	CASSQDKTGGLGTGELFF	TGCGCCAGCAGCCAAGACAAAACAGGGGGCTTGGGCACCGGGGAGCTGTTTTTT
TRBJ2-3	-	-	TRBV9	CASSVAPAGTFTTDTQYF	TGTGCCAGCAGCGTAGCTCCGGCCGGGACATTCACCACAGATACGCAGTATTTT
TRBJ2-6	-	-	TRBV6-9	CASSLNSGANVLTF	TGTGCCAGCAGCCTGAACTCTGGGGCCAACGTCCTGACTTTC
TRBJ2-7	-	-	TRBV6-5	CASSYNGGPTYEQYF	TGTGCCAGCAGTTACAACGGCGGGCCTACCTACGAGCAGTACTTC
TRBJ2-5	-	-	TRBV28	CASSSRETQYF	TGTGCCAGCAGTTCCCGGGAGACCCAGTACTTC
TRBJ1-6	-	TRBD1	TRBV5-1	CASSWGTGNSPLHF	TGCGCCAGCAGCTGGGGGACAGGAAATTCACCCCTCCACTTT
TRBJ1-1	-	-	TRBV6-1	CACMSGAGRNTEAFF	TGTGCCTGTATGTCGGGGGCTGGGAGGAACACTGAAGCTTTCTTT
TRBJ2-1	-	-	TRBV27	CASGIVGSTYNEQFF	TGTGCCAGCGGAATTGTAGGCAGCACCTACAATGAGCAGTTCTTC
TRBJ2-4	-	-	TRBV2	CASSEMGHRAGYIQYF	TGTGCCAGCAGTGAAATGGGACATAGAGCTGGGTACATTCAGTACTTC
TRBJ2-7	-	-	TRBV5-8	CASSLYGLSYEQYF	TGTGCCAGCAGCTTGTACGGCCTTTCCTACGAGCAGTACTTC
TRBJ2-4	few	TRBD1	TRBV5-1	CASGLGTAEDIQYF	TGCGCCAGCGGGCTCGGGACAGCCGAGGACATTCAGTACTTC
TRBJ1-3	-	-	TRBV4-1	CASSQWAGPLNGNTIYF	TGCGCCAGCAGCCAATGGGCAGGACCTCTTAATGGAAACACCATATATTTT
TRBJ2-5	few	-	TRBV30	CAWSVQGETQYF	TGTGCCTGGAGTGTACAGGGAGAGACCCAGTACTTC
TRBJ1-5	-	-	TRBV27	CASRPDRLSEPQHF	TGTGCCAGCCGACCCGACCGGCTGTCGGAGCCCCAGCATTTT
TRBJ2-1	-	TRBD1	TRBV14	CASSQLGQERSAEQFF	TGTGCCAGCAGCCAACTCGGACAGGAGCGGTCTGCTGAGCAGTTCTTC
TRBJ1-5	-	-	TRBV2	CASGGQDSNQPQHF	TGTGCCAGCGGGGGACAAGATAGCAATCAGCCCCAGCATTTT
TRBJ2-1	-	TRBD1	TRBV11-2	CASSHYRDRAYNEQFF	TGTGCCAGCAGCCATTACCGGGACAGGGCCTACAATGAGCAGTTCTTC
TRBJ2-5	-	-	TRBV9	CASSEKSTIRETQYF	TGTGCCAGCAGCGAGAAGTCCACCATAAGAGAGACCCAGTACTTC
TRBJ2-1	-	-	TRBV30	CAWSPIRDWYNEQFF	TGTGCCTGGAGTCCGATACGGGACTGGTACAATGAGCAGTTCTTC
TRBJ1-5	once	TRBD1	TRBV7-8	CASSLVTGNSNQPQHF	TGTGCCAGCAGCTTAGTGACAGGGAATAGCAATCAGCCCCAGCATTTT